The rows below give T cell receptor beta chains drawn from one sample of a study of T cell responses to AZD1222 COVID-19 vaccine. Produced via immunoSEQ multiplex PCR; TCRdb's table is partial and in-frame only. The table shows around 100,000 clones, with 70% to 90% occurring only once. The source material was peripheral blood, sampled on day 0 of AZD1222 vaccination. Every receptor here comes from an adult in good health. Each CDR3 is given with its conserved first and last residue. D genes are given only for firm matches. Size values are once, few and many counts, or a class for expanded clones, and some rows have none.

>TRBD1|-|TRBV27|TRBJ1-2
CASSSRGIYGYTF
TGTGCCAGCAGTTCCAGGGGGATCTATGGCTACACCTTC
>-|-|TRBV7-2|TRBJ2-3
CASSLAGSGVGADTQYF
TGTGCCAGCAGCTTAGCGGGATCTGGGGTCGGGGCAGATACGCAGTATTTT
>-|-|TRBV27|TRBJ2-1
CASSWGPNEQFF
TGTGCCAGCAGTTGGGGACCGAATGAGCAGTTCTTC
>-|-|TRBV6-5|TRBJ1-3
CASGSSGHTIYF
TGTGCCAGCGGCTCCTCCGGGCACACCATATATTTT
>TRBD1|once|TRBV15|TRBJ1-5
CATSTGGQRPYSNQPQHF
TGTGCCACCAGCACGGGGGGACAGCGCCCCTATAGCAATCAGCCCCAGCATTTT
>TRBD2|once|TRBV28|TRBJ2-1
CASSRTSGSYNEQFF
TGTGCCAGCAGCCGCACTAGCGGCTCCTACAATGAGCAGTTCTTC
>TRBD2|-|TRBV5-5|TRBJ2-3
CASSLKGGRAVDTQYF
TGTGCCAGCAGCTTGAAAGGCGGGAGGGCTGTAGATACGCAGTATTTT
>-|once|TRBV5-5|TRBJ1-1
CASSSRTDSEAFF
TGTGCCAGCAGCTCCAGGACGGACAGTGAAGCTTTCTTT
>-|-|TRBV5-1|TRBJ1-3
CASSLWQGQSSGNTIYF
TGCGCCAGCAGCTTGTGGCAGGGCCAAAGCTCTGGAAACACCATATATTTT
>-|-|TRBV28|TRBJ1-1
CASSTLGVAEAFF
TGTGCCAGCAGTACCTTAGGGGTGGCTGAAGCTTTCTTT
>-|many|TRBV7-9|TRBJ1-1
CASSPDRGRKNTEAFF
TGTGCCAGCAGCCCTGATCGGGGACGGAAGAACACTGAAGCTTTCTTT